This T cell receptor beta chain stems from a study of control samples from healthy donors and cancer patients. The germline gives CDR1 MGHRA, CDR2 YSYEKL. Losses at the gene ends were 5 bases for V and 5 bases for J; bases not matched to a gene: 8. The CDR3 loop spans 16 amino acids. The assay was immunoSEQ multiplex PCR, and TCRdb's table has in-frame clones only and misses some. The sample consists of 170,000 or so clones, 90% to 95% of them appearing once. The sequence came from a young man in good health. V is TRBV4-1 and J is TRBJ2-7; 14 nucleotides line up with TRBD2. The sample comprised blood. The DNA of the CDR3 is TGCGCCAGCAGCGCCCGACTAGCGGGAGGGCCCCACGAGCAGTACTTC. This codes for CASSARLAGGPHEQYF.